The following is a TCR beta chain sequence with its context. Germline-derived CDR1 and CDR2 are LNHDA and SQIVND (reference sequence). The length of the CDR3 is 13 residues. Between the trimmed V and J ends, which lost 6 bases and 3 bases, there was a span of 8 bases. Assay used: immunoSEQ multiplex PCR; TCRdb lists only in-frame clones, some missing. The sample holds roughly 62,000 clones, roughly 70% seen once. This entry belongs to a study of T cell responses to AZD1222 COVID-19 vaccine. The sequencing used peripheral blood, collected on day 0 of AZD1222 vaccination. This clonotype was obtained from an adult in good health. This chain joins TRBV19 and TRBJ2-2; weak D call: TRBD1 (6 bases). CDR3 in amino acids: CASRRTDTGELFF. The CDR3 bases are TGTGCCAGTAGGCGGACAGACACCGGGGAGCTGTTTTTT.